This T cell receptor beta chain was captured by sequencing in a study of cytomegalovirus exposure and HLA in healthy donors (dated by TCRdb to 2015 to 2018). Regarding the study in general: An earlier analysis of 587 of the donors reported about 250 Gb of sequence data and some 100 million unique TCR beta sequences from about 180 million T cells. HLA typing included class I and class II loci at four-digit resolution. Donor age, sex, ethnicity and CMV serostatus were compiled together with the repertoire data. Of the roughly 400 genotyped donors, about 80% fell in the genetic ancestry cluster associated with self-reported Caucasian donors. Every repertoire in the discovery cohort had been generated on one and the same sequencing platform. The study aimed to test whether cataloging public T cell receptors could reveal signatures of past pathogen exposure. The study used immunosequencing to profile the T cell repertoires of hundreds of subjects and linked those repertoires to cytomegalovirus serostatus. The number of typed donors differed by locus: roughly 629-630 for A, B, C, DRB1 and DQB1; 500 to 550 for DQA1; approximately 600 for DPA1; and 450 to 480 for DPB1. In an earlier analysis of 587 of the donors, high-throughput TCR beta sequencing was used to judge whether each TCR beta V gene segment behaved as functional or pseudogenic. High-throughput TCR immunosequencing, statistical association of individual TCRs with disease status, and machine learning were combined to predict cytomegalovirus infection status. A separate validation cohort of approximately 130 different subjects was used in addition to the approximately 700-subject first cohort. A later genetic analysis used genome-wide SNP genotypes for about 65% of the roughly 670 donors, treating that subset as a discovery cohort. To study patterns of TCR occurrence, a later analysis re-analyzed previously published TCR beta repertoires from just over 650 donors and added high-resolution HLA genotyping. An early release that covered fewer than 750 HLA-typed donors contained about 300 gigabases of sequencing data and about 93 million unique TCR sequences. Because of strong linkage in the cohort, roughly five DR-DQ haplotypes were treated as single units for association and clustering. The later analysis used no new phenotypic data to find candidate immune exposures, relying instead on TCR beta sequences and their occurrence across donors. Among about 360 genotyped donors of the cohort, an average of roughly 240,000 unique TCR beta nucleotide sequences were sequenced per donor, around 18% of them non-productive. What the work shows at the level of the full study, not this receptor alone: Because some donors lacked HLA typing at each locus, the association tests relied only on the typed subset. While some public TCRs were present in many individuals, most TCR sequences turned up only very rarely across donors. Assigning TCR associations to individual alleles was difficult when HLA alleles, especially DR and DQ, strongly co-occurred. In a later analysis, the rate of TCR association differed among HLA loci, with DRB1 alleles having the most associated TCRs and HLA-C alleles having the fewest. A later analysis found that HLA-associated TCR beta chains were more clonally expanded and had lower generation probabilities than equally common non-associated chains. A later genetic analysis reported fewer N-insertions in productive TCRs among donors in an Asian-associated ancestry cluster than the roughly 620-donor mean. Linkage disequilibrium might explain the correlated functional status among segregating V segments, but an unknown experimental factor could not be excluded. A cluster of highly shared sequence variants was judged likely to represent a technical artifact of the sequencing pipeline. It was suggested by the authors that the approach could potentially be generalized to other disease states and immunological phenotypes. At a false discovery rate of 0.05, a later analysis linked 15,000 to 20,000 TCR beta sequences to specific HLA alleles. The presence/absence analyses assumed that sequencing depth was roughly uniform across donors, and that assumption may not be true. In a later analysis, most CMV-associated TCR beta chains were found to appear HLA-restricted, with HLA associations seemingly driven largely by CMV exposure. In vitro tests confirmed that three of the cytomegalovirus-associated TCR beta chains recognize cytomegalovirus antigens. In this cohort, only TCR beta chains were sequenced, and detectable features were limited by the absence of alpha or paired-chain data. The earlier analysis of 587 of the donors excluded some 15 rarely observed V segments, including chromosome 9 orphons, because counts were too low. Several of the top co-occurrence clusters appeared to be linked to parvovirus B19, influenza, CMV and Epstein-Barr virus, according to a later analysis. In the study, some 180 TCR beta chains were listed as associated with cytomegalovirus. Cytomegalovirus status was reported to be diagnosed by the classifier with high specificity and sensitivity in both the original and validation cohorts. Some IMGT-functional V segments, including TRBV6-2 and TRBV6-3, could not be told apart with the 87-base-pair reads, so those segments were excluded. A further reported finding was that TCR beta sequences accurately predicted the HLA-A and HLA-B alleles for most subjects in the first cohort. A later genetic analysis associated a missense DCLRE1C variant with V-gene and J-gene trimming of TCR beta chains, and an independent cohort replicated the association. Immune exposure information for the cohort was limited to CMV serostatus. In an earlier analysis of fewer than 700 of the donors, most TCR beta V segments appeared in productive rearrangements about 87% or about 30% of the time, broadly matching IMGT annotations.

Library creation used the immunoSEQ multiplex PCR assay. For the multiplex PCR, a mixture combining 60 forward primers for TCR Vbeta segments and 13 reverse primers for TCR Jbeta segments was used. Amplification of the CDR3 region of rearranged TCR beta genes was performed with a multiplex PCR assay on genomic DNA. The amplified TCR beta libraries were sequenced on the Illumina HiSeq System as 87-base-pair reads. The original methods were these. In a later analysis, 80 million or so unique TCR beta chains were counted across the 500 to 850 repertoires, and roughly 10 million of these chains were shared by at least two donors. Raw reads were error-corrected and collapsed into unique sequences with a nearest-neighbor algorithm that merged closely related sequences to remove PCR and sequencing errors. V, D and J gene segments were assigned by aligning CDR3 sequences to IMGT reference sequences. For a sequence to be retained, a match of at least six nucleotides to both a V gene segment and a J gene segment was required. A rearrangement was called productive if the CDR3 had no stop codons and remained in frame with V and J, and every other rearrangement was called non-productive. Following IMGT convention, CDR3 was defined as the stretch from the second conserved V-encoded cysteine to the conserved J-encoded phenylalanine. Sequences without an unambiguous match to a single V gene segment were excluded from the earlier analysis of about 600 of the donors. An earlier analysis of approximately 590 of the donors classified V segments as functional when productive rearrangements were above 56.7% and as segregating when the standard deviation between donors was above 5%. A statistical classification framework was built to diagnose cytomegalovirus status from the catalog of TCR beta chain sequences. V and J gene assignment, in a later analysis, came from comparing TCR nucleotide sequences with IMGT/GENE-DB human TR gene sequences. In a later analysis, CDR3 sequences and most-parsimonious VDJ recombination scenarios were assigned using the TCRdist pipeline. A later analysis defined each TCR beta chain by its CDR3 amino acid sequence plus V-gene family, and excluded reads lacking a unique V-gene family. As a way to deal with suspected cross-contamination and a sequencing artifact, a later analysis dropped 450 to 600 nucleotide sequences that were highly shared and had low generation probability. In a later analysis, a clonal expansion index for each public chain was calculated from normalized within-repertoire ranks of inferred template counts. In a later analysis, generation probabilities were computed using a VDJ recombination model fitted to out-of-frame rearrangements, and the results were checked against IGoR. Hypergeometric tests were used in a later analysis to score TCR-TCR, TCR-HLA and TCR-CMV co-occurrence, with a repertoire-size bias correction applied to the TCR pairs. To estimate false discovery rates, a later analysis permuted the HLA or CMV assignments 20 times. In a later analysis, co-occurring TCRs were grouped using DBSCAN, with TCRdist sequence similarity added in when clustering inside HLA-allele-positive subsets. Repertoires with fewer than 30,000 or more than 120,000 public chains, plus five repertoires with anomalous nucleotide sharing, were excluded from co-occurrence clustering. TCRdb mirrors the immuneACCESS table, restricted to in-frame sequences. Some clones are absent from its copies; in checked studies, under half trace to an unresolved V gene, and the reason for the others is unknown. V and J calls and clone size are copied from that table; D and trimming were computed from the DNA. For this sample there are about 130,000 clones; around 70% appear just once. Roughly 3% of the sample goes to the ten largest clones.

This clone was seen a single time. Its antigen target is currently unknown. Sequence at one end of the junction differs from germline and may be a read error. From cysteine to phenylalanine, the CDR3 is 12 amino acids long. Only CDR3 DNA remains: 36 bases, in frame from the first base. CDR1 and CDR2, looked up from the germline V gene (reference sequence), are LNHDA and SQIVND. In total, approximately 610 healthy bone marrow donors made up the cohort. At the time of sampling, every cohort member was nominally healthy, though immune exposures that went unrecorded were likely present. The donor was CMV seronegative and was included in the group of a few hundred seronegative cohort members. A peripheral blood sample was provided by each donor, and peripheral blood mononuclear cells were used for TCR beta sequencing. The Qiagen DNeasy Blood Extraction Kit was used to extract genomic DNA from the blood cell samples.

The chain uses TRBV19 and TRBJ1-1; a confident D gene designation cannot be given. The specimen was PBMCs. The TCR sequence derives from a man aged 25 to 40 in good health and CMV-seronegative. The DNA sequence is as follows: TGTGCCAGTAGTTACGGGAACACTGAAGCTTTATTT. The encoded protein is CASSYGNTEALF.